This passage covers 6 T cell receptor beta chains from one sample sequenced in a study of blood T cell repertoires in COVID-19 (dated by TCRdb to about 2020). The method behind the library was the immunoSEQ multiplex PCR assay. TCRdb took this table from immuneACCESS and kept in-frame rearrangements with V and J called. Such tables lack part of the clones; where checked against another copy, unresolved V genes explain under half of the gap, and the rest is unexplained. In this sample the table shows roughly 150,000 clones, roughly nine tenths of which occur a single time. Around 4% of the sample goes to the ten largest clones. The material sequenced was peripheral blood. The receptors stem from an older woman with acute or convalescent COVID-19.

The chain is built from TRBV5-8 and TRBJ1-4; possibly TRBD1 for D (6 bases). The germline CDR1 and CDR2 sequences are SGHTS and YDEGEE. V dropped 0 bases and J dropped 7 bases, with 19 bases sitting between them. The CDR3 has 17 amino acids. The CDR3: CASSLVVIQGRGEKLFF. CDR3 nucleotide sequence: TGTGCCAGCAGCTTGGTGGTTATACAGGGAAGGGGTGAAAAACTGTTTTTT.

This sequence joins TRBV7-9 and TRBJ2-7, with D tentatively TRBD1 (6 bases). Trimming pared 6 bases from V and 3 bases from J, leaving 18 bases between. Per germline, CDR1 SEHNR and CDR2 FQNEAQ (reference sequence). CDR3 length equals 15 residues. The CDR3 sequence: CASRKGRTGHYEQYF. DNA of the CDR3: TGTGCCAGCAGGAAAGGACGAACAGGGCACTACGAGCAGTACTTC.

The chain carries TRBV4-1 and TRBJ2-3, with TRBD2 matching 11 bases. The V gene end was trimmed by 2 bases and the J gene end by 12 bases; junction bases not matched to a gene: 13. The germline CDR1 and CDR2 sequences are MGHRA and YSYEKL. The CDR3 extends over 16 amino acids. The DNA for the CDR3 is TGCGCCAGCAGCCAAACCACTAGCGGGGGCCCCGGATCCCAGTATTTT. It is translated as CASSQTTSGGPGSQYF.

The CDR3 DNA sequence: TGTGCCAGCAGTGAAGGGGACAGGGGATATGGCTACACCTTC. This gives the protein CASSEGDRGYGYTF. The genes are TRBV25-1 and TRBJ1-2, with TRBD1 matching 10 bases. Germline lookup yields CDR1 MGHDK and CDR2 SYGVNS. Unmatched junction bases numbered 2, after V lost 2 bases and J lost 5 bases. The CDR3 has 14 residues.

The genes are TRBV29-1 and TRBJ2-3; maybe TRBD2 (6 bases). Looked up from germline, CDR1 is SQVTM and CDR2 is ANQGSEA. Trimming stripped 7 bases from V and 4 bases from J, with 12 bases between. CDR3 length equals 12 residues. In DNA form, the CDR3 reads TGCAGCGCGGGACCGGGGGCAGATACGCAGTATTTT. Its protein product is CSAGPGADTQYF.

The genes are TRBV5-6 and TRBJ1-3; D is ambiguous. The CDR3 has 16 residues. Trimming removed 0 bases from V and 2 bases from J, with 12 bases in between. The germline V gene has CDR1 SGHDT and CDR2 YYEEEE. CDR3 sequence (DNA): TGTGCCAGCAGCTTGGCAGGCGTAAACGCTGGAAACACCATATATTTT. As protein: CASSLAGVNAGNTIYF.